These T cell receptor beta chains were read from a single sample in a study of cytomegalovirus exposure and HLA in healthy donors. Here immunoSEQ multiplex PCR was the method, and the copy in TCRdb shows in-frame clones only, minus some. The table includes almost 200,000 clones, roughly three quarters detected once. The source material was PBMCs. These receptors all stem from a woman aged 25 to 39 in good health and CMV-seronegative. The CDR3 runs from the conserved cysteine through the conserved F or W. The D gene is left open where the match is weak. Clone sizes are given selectively: once, few, many, or a class where the clone is expanded.

V: TRBV7-3
size: once
J: TRBJ2-3
D: NA
CDR3: CASSLVPGGSTDTQYF
DNA: TGTGCCAGCAGCTTAGTACCTGGCGGGAGCACAGATACGCAGTATTTT

V: TRBV18
size: NA
J: TRBJ2-7
D: TRBD1
CDR3: CASSRTGAVGEQYF
DNA: TGTGCCAGCTCACGGACAGGGGCGGTGGGGGAGCAGTACTTC

V: TRBV5-8
size: NA
J: TRBJ2-7
D: NA
CDR3: CASSIRGSYEQYF
DNA: TGTGCCAGCAGTATCCGGGGCTCCTACGAGCAGTACTTC

V: TRBV11-3
size: few
J: TRBJ2-7
D: NA
CDR3: CASSPGTEAFYEQYF
DNA: TGTGCCAGCAGCCCCGGGACTGAAGCGTTCTACGAGCAGTACTTC

V: TRBV2
size: few
J: TRBJ1-5
D: TRBD1
CDR3: CASTLQRTGSNQPQHF
DNA: TGTGCCAGCACCCTTCAACGGACAGGGAGCAATCAGCCCCAGCATTTT

V: TRBV21-1
size: NA
J: TRBJ1-3
D: NA
CDR3: CASIITGPQTVFSGNTIYF
DNA: TGTGCCAGCATCATAACAGGGCCTCAAACAGTTTTCTCTGGAAACACCATATATTTT

V: TRBV11-2
size: NA
J: TRBJ1-1
D: NA
CDR3: CASSRQGTEAFF
DNA: TGTGCCAGCAGCCGCCAGGGGACTGAAGCTTTCTTT

V: TRBV9
size: NA
J: TRBJ2-1
D: TRBD1
CDR3: CASSPKDRGLSYNEQFF
DNA: TGTGCCAGCAGCCCAAAGGACAGGGGGCTTTCCTACAATGAGCAGTTCTTC

V: TRBV5-4
size: NA
J: TRBJ2-5
D: NA
CDR3: CASSRDLGETQYF
DNA: TGTGCCAGCAGCCGGGACTTAGGGGAGACCCAGTACTTC

V: TRBV10-1
size: NA
J: TRBJ2-7
D: TRBD1
CDR3: CASSSRDRGRYEQYF
DNA: TGCGCCAGCAGTTCCCGGGACAGGGGGCGGTACGAGCAGTACTTC

V: TRBV9
size: NA
J: TRBJ2-2
D: TRBD1
CDR3: CASSRGTVNTGELFF
DNA: TGTGCCAGCAGCCGAGGGACAGTGAACACCGGGGAGCTGTTTTTT

V: TRBV5-4
size: once
J: TRBJ1-1
D: NA
CDR3: CASSQTVNTEAFF
DNA: TGTGCCAGCAGCCAGACAGTTAACACTGAAGCTTTCTTT

V: TRBV25-1
size: NA
J: TRBJ2-1
D: TRBD2
CDR3: CASSEFGGGAGEQFF
DNA: TGTGCCAGCAGTGAATTCGGCGGGGGGGCCGGTGAGCAGTTCTTC

V: TRBV6-1
size: NA
J: TRBJ2-1
D: TRBD2
CDR3: CASSLGTSGDEQFF
DNA: TGTGCCAGCAGCCTGGGGACTAGCGGGGATGAGCAGTTCTTC

V: TRBV29-1
size: NA
J: TRBJ2-1
D: NA
CDR3: CSVVFRTLYNEQFF
DNA: TGCAGCGTTGTTTTTAGGACACTCTACAATGAGCAGTTCTTC

V: TRBV18
size: NA
J: TRBJ2-1
D: TRBD1
CDR3: CASSPRRGQPNNEQFF
DNA: TGTGCCAGCTCACCGCGCCGGGGACAGCCAAACAATGAGCAGTTCTTC

V: TRBV19
size: NA
J: TRBJ2-7
D: NA
CDR3: CASSNRAQVYEQYF
DNA: TGTGCCAGTAGTAATCGCGCCCAGGTCTACGAGCAGTACTTC

V: TRBV6-6
size: NA
J: TRBJ2-5
D: NA
CDR3: CASSYGVGVETQYF
DNA: TGTGCCAGCAGTTACGGGGTCGGGGTAGAGACCCAGTACTTC

V: TRBV2
size: NA
J: TRBJ1-5
D: TRBD1
CDR3: CASSLRTGISQPQHF
DNA: TGTGCCAGCAGTCTTCGGACAGGTATCAGTCAGCCCCAGCATTTT

V: TRBV4-1
size: NA
J: TRBJ1-1
D: NA
CDR3: CASSPLGGLNTEAFF
DNA: TGCGCCAGCAGCCCCCTCGGGGGGTTGAACACTGAAGCTTTCTTT

V: TRBV11-2
size: NA
J: TRBJ1-6
D: NA
CDR3: CASSFGDNQNSPLHF
DNA: TGTGCCAGCAGCTTCGGGGACAATCAAAACTCACCCCTCCACTTT

V: TRBV6-6
size: NA
J: TRBJ1-5
D: NA
CDR3: CASRQSGQPQHF
DNA: TGTGCCAGCAGGCAGTCAGGGCAGCCCCAGCATTTT

V: TRBV2
size: NA
J: TRBJ2-5
D: NA
CDR3: CASSEVVPQETQYF
DNA: TGTGCCAGCAGTGAAGTAGTTCCCCAAGAGACCCAGTACTTC

V: TRBV9
size: NA
J: TRBJ2-2
D: TRBD2
CDR3: CASSDLAGGPGELFF
DNA: TGTGCCAGCAGCGACCTAGCGGGAGGGCCGGGGGAGCTGTTTTTT

V: TRBV7-9
size: NA
J: TRBJ2-2
D: TRBD2
CDR3: CASSLWTGGGAGELFF
DNA: TGTGCCAGCAGCTTATGGACAGGCGGGGGGGCCGGGGAGCTGTTTTTT

V: TRBV10-2
size: NA
J: TRBJ1-1
D: NA
CDR3: CASREQEFTEAFF
DNA: TGCGCCAGCAGGGAACAGGAGTTCACTGAAGCTTTCTTT

V: TRBV6-5
size: NA
J: TRBJ1-2
D: NA
CDR3: CASSEGGLNYGYTF
DNA: TGTGCCAGCAGTGAGGGGGGGCTTAACTATGGCTACACCTTC

V: TRBV6-1
size: NA
J: TRBJ2-1
D: NA
CDR3: CASSEQASGEQFF
DNA: TGTGCCAGCAGTGAACAGGCTTCAGGTGAGCAGTTCTTC

V: TRBV29-1
size: NA
J: TRBJ1-3
D: NA
CDR3: CSVVPTGSGNTIYF
DNA: TGCAGCGTTGTCCCAACAGGCTCTGGAAACACCATATATTTT

V: TRBV5-4
size: NA
J: TRBJ1-4
D: TRBD1
CDR3: CASSLGGQGGEKLFF
DNA: TGTGCCAGCAGCTTGGGGGGACAGGGGGGTGAAAAACTGTTTTTT

V: TRBV30
size: NA
J: TRBJ2-7
D: TRBD1
CDR3: CAWRGQGNSYEQYF
DNA: TGTGCCTGGAGAGGACAGGGAAACTCCTACGAGCAGTACTTC

V: TRBV7-9
size: few
J: TRBJ1-1
D: NA
CDR3: CASSSGTLAEAFF
DNA: TGTGCCAGCAGCTCGGGAACATTGGCTGAAGCTTTCTTT

V: TRBV5-1
size: NA
J: TRBJ2-2
D: TRBD2
CDR3: CASSLVASGTTGELFF
DNA: TGCGCCAGCAGCTTGGTGGCTAGCGGAACCACCGGGGAGCTGTTTTTT

V: TRBV5-1
size: NA
J: TRBJ2-5
D: TRBD2
CDR3: CASSLGTSGETQYF
DNA: TGCGCCAGCAGCTTGGGGACTAGCGGAGAGACCCAGTACTTC

V: TRBV5-1
size: NA
J: TRBJ1-2
D: TRBD1
CDR3: CASSLAWDRASSYGYTF
DNA: TGCGCCAGCAGCTTGGCTTGGGACAGGGCCTCTAGCTATGGCTACACCTTC

V: TRBV2
size: NA
J: TRBJ2-1
D: NA
CDR3: CASSEAGTSEEQFF
DNA: TGTGCCAGCAGTGAAGCCGGGACTTCCGAGGAGCAGTTCTTC

V: TRBV30
size: NA
J: TRBJ1-5
D: NA
CDR3: CAWSSPGNQPQHF
DNA: TGTGCCTGGAGTTCGCCGGGGAATCAGCCCCAGCATTTT

V: TRBV6-1
size: NA
J: TRBJ1-1
D: NA
CDR3: CASSEEGRGATEAFF
DNA: TGTGCCAGCAGTGAAGAGGGGCGGGGGGCCACTGAAGCTTTCTTT

V: TRBV7-3
size: NA
J: TRBJ1-2
D: TRBD1
CDR3: CASSLGTGINYGYTF
DNA: TGTGCCAGCAGCTTGGGGACAGGTATTAACTATGGCTACACCTTC

V: TRBV29-1
size: NA
J: TRBJ1-4
D: TRBD1
CDR3: CSAGGQGGEKLFF
DNA: TGCAGCGCTGGGGGACAGGGAGGTGAAAAACTGTTTTTT

V: TRBV5-1
size: NA
J: TRBJ2-1
D: NA
CDR3: CASRSLEPYNEQFF
DNA: TGCGCCAGCAGGTCGCTAGAGCCCTACAATGAGCAGTTCTTC

V: TRBV5-1
size: NA
J: TRBJ2-5
D: NA
CDR3: CASSLGQWETQYF
DNA: TGCGCCAGCAGCTTGGGTCAGTGGGAGACCCAGTACTTC

V: TRBV2
size: NA
J: TRBJ2-3
D: TRBD2
CDR3: CASSPSGGSTDTQYF
DNA: TGTGCCAGCAGCCCCTCGGGGGGGTCCACAGATACGCAGTATTTT

V: TRBV5-8
size: NA
J: TRBJ2-7
D: TRBD1
CDR3: CASSPGQASYEQYF
DNA: TGTGCCAGCAGCCCCGGACAGGCGTCCTACGAGCAGTACTTC

V: TRBV28
size: NA
J: TRBJ2-5
D: TRBD1
CDR3: CATEQGARETQYF
DNA: TGTGCCACGGAACAGGGGGCGAGGGAGACCCAGTACTTC

V: TRBV27
size: NA
J: TRBJ1-5
D: TRBD1
CDR3: CASSLSTGANQPQHF
DNA: TGTGCCAGCAGTTTATCTACAGGGGCCAATCAGCCCCAGCATTTT

V: TRBV6-1
size: many
J: TRBJ1-1
D: NA
CDR3: CASIPWSTEAFF
DNA: TGTGCCAGCATCCCCTGGAGCACTGAAGCTTTCTTT

V: TRBV5-1
size: once
J: TRBJ1-3
D: NA
CDR3: CASSSGTIGNTIYF
DNA: TGCGCCAGCAGCTCCGGGACAATCGGAAACACCATATATTTT

V: TRBV29-1
size: NA
J: TRBJ2-1
D: TRBD2
CDR3: CSVEPSGAVYNEQFF
DNA: TGCAGCGTTGAACCTAGCGGGGCGGTGTACAATGAGCAGTTCTTC

V: TRBV5-1
size: NA
J: TRBJ2-1
D: NA
CDR3: CASSLARLRGEQFF
DNA: TGCGCCAGCAGCTTGGCCCGATTAAGGGGTGAGCAGTTCTTC

V: TRBV6-5
size: NA
J: TRBJ1-1
D: NA
CDR3: CASSSLSGTEAFF
DNA: TGTGCCAGCAGCTCCCTAAGCGGCACTGAAGCTTTCTTT

V: TRBV11-2
size: NA
J: TRBJ2-3
D: NA
CDR3: CASSLGGHQSDTQYF
DNA: TGTGCCAGCAGCTTAGGTGGGCACCAAAGCGATACGCAGTATTTT

V: TRBV6-1
size: NA
J: TRBJ1-5
D: TRBD1
CDR3: CASRAPTGGDQPQHF
DNA: TGTGCCAGCAGAGCTCCAACAGGGGGAGATCAGCCCCAGCATTTT